The sequence of this T cell receptor (beta chain) was determined in a study of response to subunit inactivated influenza vaccine. Concerning this clonotype: Its target is unknown.

General study points: Authors suggested each seasonal influenza vaccination recruits few new T cells.

TCRdb re-analysed the RT-PCR reads in MiXCR, keeping a single row per CDR3 protein. This table holds over 750,000 distinct CDR3 sequences, 21% found once. The source material was PBMCs from blood, sampled roughly 5 days after vaccination. This receptor was identified in a man aged 50 to 60 who received an inactivated influenza vaccine.

CDR3 sequence: CAISYAGVRNTGELFF. As DNA, the CDR3 is TGTGCCATCAGCTACGCCGGGGTCCGGAACACCGGGGAGCTGTTTTTT. The genes are TRBV10-3 and TRBJ2-2; TRBD2 is a possible D gene (5 bases). Germline CDR1 ENHRY, CDR2 SYGVKD. The CDR3 extends over 16 amino acids. V dropped 6 bases and J dropped 1 base, with 15 bases sitting between them.